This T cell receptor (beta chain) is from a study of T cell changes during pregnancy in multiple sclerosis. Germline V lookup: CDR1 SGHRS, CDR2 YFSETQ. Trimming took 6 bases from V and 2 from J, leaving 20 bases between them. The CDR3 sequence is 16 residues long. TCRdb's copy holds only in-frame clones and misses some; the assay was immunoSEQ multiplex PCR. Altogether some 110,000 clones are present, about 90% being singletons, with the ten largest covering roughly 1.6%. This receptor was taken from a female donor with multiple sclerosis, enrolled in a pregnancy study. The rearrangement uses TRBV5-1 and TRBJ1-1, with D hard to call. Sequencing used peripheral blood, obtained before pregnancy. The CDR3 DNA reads TGCGCCAGCACCCAACGGAGGGAGGGTCGAAACACTGAAGCTTTCTTT. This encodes CASTQRREGRNTEAFF. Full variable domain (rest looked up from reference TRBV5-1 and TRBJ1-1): KAGVTQTPRYLIKTRGQQVTLSCSPISGHRSVSWYQQTPGQGLQFLFEYFSETQRNKGNFPGRFSGRQFSNSRSEMNVSTLELGDSALYLCASTQRREGRNTEAFFGQGTRLTVV.